Listed below are T cell receptor beta chains from one sample, sequenced in a study of PD-1 blockade in classical Hodgkin lymphoma. Data came from immunoSEQ multiplex PCR; TCRdb stores just in-frame clones and leaves some out. This table holds more than 140,000 clones, less than 80% found once. The input for sequencing was peripheral blood mononuclear cells (PBMCs), taken before the second cycle of nivolumab. These receptors originate from a human donor with classical Hodgkin lymphoma. The CDR3 runs from the conserved cysteine through the conserved F or W. The order of the fields is clone size, J gene, V gene, D gene, CDR3 protein, CDR3 DNA. A D gene is named only where the DNA matches it firmly. Only some rows state a clone size, as once, few, many or a class for expanded clones.

. | TRBJ2-3 | TRBV5-6 | . | CASSAWTDDTQYF | TGTGCCAGCAGCGCCTGGACGGATGATACGCAGTATTTT
. | TRBJ1-5 | TRBV11-1 | . | CASSLDRTAQPQHF | TGTGCCAGCAGCTTGGACCGGACAGCCCAGCCCCAGCATTTT
. | TRBJ1-2 | TRBV5-1 | . | CASSDPRGGYGYTF | TGCGCCAGCAGCGATCCCCGAGGGGGATATGGCTACACCTTC
few | TRBJ2-3 | TRBV5-6 | . | CASSRRLWGIFGTDTQYF | TGTGCCAGCAGCCGGCGGCTTTGGGGGATTTTTGGGACAGATACGCAGTATTTT
. | TRBJ2-5 | TRBV7-9 | TRBD2 | CASSLATSGEAETQYF | TGTGCCAGCAGCTTAGCGACTAGCGGGGAGGCGGAGACCCAGTACTTC
. | TRBJ1-3 | TRBV7-2 | . | CASRNLTERGGNTIYF | TGTGCCAGCAGGAACTTAACCGAGCGGGGGGGAAACACCATATATTTT
few | TRBJ2-7 | TRBV27 | . | CASSTSYEQYF | TGTGCCAGCAGTACCTCCTACGAGCAGTACTTC
. | TRBJ2-3 | TRBV7-3 | . | CASSLNGEIDTQYF | TGTGCCAGCAGCTTAAACGGGGAAATAGATACGCAGTATTTT
few | TRBJ1-5 | TRBV18 | . | CASSPGGDQPQHF | TGTGCCAGCTCACCAGGGGGGGATCAGCCCCAGCATTTT
medium-sized | TRBJ1-1 | TRBV21-1 | . | CASSKGQENTEAFF | TGTGCCAGCAGCAAAGGTCAGGAGAACACTGAAGCTTTCTTT
. | TRBJ2-7 | TRBV7-3 | TRBD1 | CASSFRTGDEQYF | TGTGCCAGCAGCTTCAGGACAGGGGACGAGCAGTACTTC
. | TRBJ2-7 | TRBV5-1 | . | CASSLGRGLSAYEQYF | TGCGCCAGCAGCTTGGGTCGGGGGCTTAGCGCCTACGAGCAGTACTTC